What follows describes a single TCR beta chain. Antigen: not known. This entry comes from a study of cytomegalovirus exposure and HLA in healthy donors. Primers for the PCR totalled 60 Vbeta and 13 Jbeta. Per the original methods: About 80 million unique TCR beta chains, some 10 million of them shared, were counted by a later analysis. Repertoires were generated with immunoSEQ multiplex PCR, while TCRdb's copy carries only in-frame clones and drops some. V and J calls and clone size are those listed in that table; D and trimming were worked out from the DNA. The sample yields approximately 280,000 clones, roughly 90% seen once. Findings and limits, study-wide: Association of 16,951 TCR beta sequences with HLA alleles was found at 0.05 false discovery rate in a later analysis. Later analysis suggested most CMV-associated TCR beta chains were HLA-restricted. Researchers reported in a later analysis that a missense DCLRE1C variant was tied to TCR beta V- and J-gene trimming.

Sequencing was done on a sample of PBMCs. This TCR was recovered from a woman younger than 35 in good health and CMV-seronegative.

The CDR3 bases are TGTGCCAGCAGCTCAACAGGGACCTCCTACGAGCAGTACTTC. This sequence encodes CASSSTGTSYEQYF. The chain couples TRBV6-1 to TRBJ2-7, with D maybe TRBD1 (6 bases). Germline V gene data show CDR1 as MNHNS and CDR2 as SASEGT. With 6 bases removed from V and 0 bases from J, the gap between germline ends came to 12 bases. This CDR3 is built from 14 residues.